The clone carrying this TCR beta chain was seen a single time. TCR beta CDR3 regions were amplified from RNA. HTBI primers were employed in a first-round RT-PCR of the TCR CDR3. One entry per CDR3 protein results from TCRdb running MiXCR on the multiplex PCR reads. The sample consists of 700,000 to 950,000 distinct CDR3 sequences, over 35% of them appearing once. The V gene's germline CDR1 is SGHRS and CDR2 YFSETQ. V was pared by 0 bases and J by 0 bases, with 10 bases between. CDR3 length: 15 residues. This specimen belongs to a study of T cells in Graves' hyperthyroidism and ophthalmopathy. This receptor was taken from a woman in her forties with Graves' hyperthyroidism. The sequencing sample was made of blood. The gene calls are TRBV5-1 and TRBJ2-7, with D perhaps matching TRBD2 (6 bases). CDR3 sequence reads: CASSLAEGGSYEQYF. The CDR3 DNA reads TGCGCCAGCAGCTTGGCCGAGGGAGGCTCCTACGAGCAGTACTTC. Variable domain in full (rest from reference TRBV5-1 and TRBJ2-7): KAGVTQTPRYLIKTRGQQVTLSCSPISGHRSVSWYQQTPGQGLQFLFEYFSETQRNKGNFPGRFSGRQFSNSRSEMNVSTLELGDSALYLCASSLAEGGSYEQYFGPGTRLTVT.